The rows below give T cell receptor beta chains drawn from one sample of a study of regulatory T cells in long-lasting Graves disease. Using its own MiXCR run on the multiplex PCR reads, TCRdb lists one record per CDR3 protein. The data contain about 470,000 distinct CDR3 sequences, around 20% of them singletons. The sequenced sample was peripheral blood mononuclear cells (PBMCs), obtained when the disease was refractory, from a patient treated with antithyroid drugs. The receptors derive from a female donor with Graves disease. Each CDR3 is given with its conserved first and last residue.

V,length,J,CDR3
TRBV30,14,TRBJ1-4,CAWSRGATNEKLFF
TRBV28,14,TRBJ2-7,CASSLTDGSYEQYF
TRBV6-2/TRBV6-3,13,TRBJ1-2,CASRETGGYGYTF
TRBV7-9,16,TRBJ1-2,CASSTGQGARRNGYTF
TRBV10-1,15,TRBJ2-2,CASSGRAGETGELFF
TRBV19,13,TRBJ1-2,CASSGLIPYGYTF
TRBV7-6,15,TRBJ2-7,CASSLGPKGTYEQYF
TRBV7-2,13,TRBJ1-2,CASGGQVPPGYTF
TRBV6-2/TRBV6-3,13,TRBJ1-4,CASNFGPNEKLFF
TRBV12-3/TRBV12-4,14,TRBJ1-5,CASSKQGARQPQHF
TRBV20-1,16,TRBJ2-2,CSAKTTGSGNTGELFF
TRBV6-1,13,TRBJ1-4,CASSPQVAEKLFF
TRBV7-9,15,TRBJ2-2,CASSPSGRGTGELFF
TRBV20-1,16,TRBJ2-7,CSALDLRQVTAYEQYF
TRBV6-2/TRBV6-3,13,TRBJ1-5,CASSAPGEQPQHF
TRBV6-1,16,TRBJ2-2,CASSEASPLNTGELFF
TRBV28,14,TRBJ1-1,CASTEGQPNTEAFF
TRBV4-3,13,TRBJ1-2,CASSPSVGYGYTF
TRBV28,13,TRBJ2-5,CASSLALRQTQYF
TRBV28,15,TRBJ2-7,CASSIGLAGAYEQYF
TRBV28,17,TRBJ2-3,CASTPLDTALGTDTQYF
TRBV6-4,15,TRBJ2-7,CASSPSGGFYNEQYF
TRBV6-1,14,TRBJ2-7,CASSEFLATYEQYF
TRBV28,16,TRBJ2-1,CASSSPTSGSIGEQFF
TRBV24-1,15,TRBJ2-2,CATSDSPTGPGELFF
TRBV28,15,TRBJ1-1,CASSRAGLRNTEAFF
TRBV19,15,TRBJ1-1,CASSMSFTREGEAFF
TRBV7-9,14,TRBJ2-5,CASSSSGRGETQYF
TRBV6-9,11,TRBJ1-1,CASSYLGGAFF
TRBV28,16,TRBJ1-5,CASSHRTGGSNQPQHF
TRBV19,17,TRBJ2-6,CASSILVAGAGANVLTF
TRBV28,14,TRBJ1-1,CASSLLGGDTEAFF
TRBV28,13,TRBJ2-2,CASSLRATGELFF
TRBV5-1,13,TRBJ2-7,CASSMPSKSEQYF
TRBV4-3,16,TRBJ2-5,CASSQDRAMGGQVSHF
TRBV7-9,15,TRBJ2-7,CASRQQGVITYEQYF
TRBV2,13,TRBJ1-1,CASITGPRTEAFF
TRBV6-1,13,TRBJ2-7,CARKAGNHYEQYF
TRBV6-5,15,TRBJ1-5,CASSYQGSPDQPQHF
TRBV28,16,TRBJ1-1,CASSSQGARRETEAFF
TRBV6-1,13,TRBJ2-7,CASSASRTGEQYF
TRBV2,14,TRBJ1-3,CASKPGGSENTIYF
TRBV5-1,15,TRBJ2-7,CASSLSSLGTYEQYF
TRBV20-1,12,TRBJ1-1,CSASYRNTEAFF
TRBV7-9,18,TRBJ2-2,CASSTTQLAGGLTGELFF
TRBV7-9,15,TRBJ1-3,CASSRDSFSGNTIYF
TRBV12-3/TRBV12-4,14,TRBJ1-2,CASSSLGFNYGYTF
TRBV28,11,TRBJ2-1,CASGAGREQFF
TRBV14,14,TRBJ2-5,CASSPLGFQETQYF